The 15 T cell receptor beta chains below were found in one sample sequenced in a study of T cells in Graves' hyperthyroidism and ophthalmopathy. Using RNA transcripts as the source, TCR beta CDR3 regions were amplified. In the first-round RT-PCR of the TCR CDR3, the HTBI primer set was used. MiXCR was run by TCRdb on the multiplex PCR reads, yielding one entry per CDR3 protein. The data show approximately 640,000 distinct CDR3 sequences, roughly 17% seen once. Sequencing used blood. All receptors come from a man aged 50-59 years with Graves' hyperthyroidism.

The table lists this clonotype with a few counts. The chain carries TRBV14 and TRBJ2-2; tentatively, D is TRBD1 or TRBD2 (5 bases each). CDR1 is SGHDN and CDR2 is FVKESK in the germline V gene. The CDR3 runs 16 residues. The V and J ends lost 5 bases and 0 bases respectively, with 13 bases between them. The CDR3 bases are TGTGCCAGCAGCTCACCGGGACGCACGAACACCGGGGAGCTGTTTTTT. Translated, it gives CASSSPGRTNTGELFF. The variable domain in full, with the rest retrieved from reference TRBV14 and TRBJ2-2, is EAGVTQFPSHSVIEKGQTVTLRCDPISGHDNLYWYRRVMGKEIKFLLHFVKESKQDESGMPNNRFLAERTGGTYSTLKVQPAELEDSGVYFCASSSPGRTNTGELFFGEGSRLTVL.

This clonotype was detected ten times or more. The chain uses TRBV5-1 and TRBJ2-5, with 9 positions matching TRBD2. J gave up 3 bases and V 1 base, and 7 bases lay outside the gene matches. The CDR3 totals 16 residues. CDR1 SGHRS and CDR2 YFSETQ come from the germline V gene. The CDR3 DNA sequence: TGCGCCAGCAGCTTGAGGTCCTCTAGCGGGAAAGAGACCCAGTACTTC. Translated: CASSLRSSSGKETQYF.

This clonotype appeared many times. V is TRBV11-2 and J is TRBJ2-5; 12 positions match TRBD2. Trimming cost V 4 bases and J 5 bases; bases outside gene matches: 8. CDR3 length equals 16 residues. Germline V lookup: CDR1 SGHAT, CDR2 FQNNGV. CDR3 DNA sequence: TGTGCCAGCAGCTCCCGCCTAGCGGGAGGGAGGGAGACCCAGTACTTC. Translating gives CASSSRLAGGRETQYF.

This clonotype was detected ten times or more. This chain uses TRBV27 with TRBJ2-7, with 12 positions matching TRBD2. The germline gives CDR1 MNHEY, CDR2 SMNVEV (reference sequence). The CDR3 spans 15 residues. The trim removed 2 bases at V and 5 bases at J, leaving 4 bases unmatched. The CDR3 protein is CASSLLAGGQHEQYF. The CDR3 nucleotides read TGTGCCAGCAGTTTACTAGCGGGAGGGCAACACGAGCAGTACTTC.

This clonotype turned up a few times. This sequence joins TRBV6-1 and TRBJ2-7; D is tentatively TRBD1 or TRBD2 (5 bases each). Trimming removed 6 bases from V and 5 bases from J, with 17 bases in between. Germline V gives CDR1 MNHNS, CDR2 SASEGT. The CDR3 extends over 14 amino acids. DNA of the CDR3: TGTGCCAGCAGCACCGGGACCTTCCCCGACGAGCAGTACTTC. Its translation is CASSTGTFPDEQYF.

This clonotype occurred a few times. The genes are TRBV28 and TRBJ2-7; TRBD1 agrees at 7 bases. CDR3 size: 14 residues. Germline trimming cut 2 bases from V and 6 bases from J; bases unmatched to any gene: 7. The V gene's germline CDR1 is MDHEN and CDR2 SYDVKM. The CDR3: CASSLIGGGREQYF. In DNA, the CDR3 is TGTGCCAGCAGTTTAATAGGGGGCGGCCGCGAGCAGTACTTC.

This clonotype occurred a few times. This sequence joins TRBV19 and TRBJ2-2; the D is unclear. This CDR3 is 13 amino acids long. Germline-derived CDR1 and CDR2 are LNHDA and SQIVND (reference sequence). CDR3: CAVLADLTGELFF. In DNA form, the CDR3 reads TGTGCGGTGTTGGCGGATTTAACCGGGGAGCTGTTTTTT.

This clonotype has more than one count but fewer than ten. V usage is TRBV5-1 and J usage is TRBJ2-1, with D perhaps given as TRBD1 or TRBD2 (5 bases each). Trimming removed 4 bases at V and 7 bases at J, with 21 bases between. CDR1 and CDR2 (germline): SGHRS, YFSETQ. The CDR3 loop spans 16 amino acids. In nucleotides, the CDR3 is TGCGCCAGCAGCCTACCCCCGTCGGGACCGAGGAATGAGCAGTTCTTC. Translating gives CASSLPPSGPRNEQFF. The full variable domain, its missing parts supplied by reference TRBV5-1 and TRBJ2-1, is KAGVTQTPRYLIKTRGQQVTLSCSPISGHRSVSWYQQTPGQGLQFLFEYFSETQRNKGNFPGRFSGRQFSNSRSEMNVSTLELGDSALYLCASSLPPSGPRNEQFFGPGTRLTVL.

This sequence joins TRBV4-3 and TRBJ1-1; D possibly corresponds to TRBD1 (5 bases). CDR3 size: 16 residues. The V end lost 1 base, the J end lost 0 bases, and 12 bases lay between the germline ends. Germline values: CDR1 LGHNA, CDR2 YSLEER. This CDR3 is CASSQATGLLNTEAFF. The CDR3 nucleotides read TGCGCCAGCAGCCAAGCCACGGGACTCTTGAACACTGAAGCTTTCTTT.

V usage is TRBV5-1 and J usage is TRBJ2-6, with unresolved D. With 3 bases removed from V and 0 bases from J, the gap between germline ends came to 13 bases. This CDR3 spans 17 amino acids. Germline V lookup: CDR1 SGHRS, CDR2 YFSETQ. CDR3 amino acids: CASSYSAPLSGANVLTF. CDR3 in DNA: TGCGCCAGCAGCTATTCAGCTCCCCTCTCTGGGGCCAACGTCCTGACTTTC.

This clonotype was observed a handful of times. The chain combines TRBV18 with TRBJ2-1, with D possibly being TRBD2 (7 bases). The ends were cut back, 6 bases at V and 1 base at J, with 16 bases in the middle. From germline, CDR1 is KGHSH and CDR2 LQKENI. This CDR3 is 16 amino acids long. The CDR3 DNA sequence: TGTGCCAGCTCGCACGGGGGGCGAAGATCCTACAATGAGCAGTTCTTC. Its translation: CASSHGGRRSYNEQFF.

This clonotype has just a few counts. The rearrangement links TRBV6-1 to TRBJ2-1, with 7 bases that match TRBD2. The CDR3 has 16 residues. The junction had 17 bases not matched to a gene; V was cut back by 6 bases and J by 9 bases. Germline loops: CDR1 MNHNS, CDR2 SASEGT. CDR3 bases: TGTGCCAGCAGGGATGGCGCGGGCGGGAGAGGAGGTGAGCAGTTCTTC. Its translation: CASRDGAGGRGGEQFF.

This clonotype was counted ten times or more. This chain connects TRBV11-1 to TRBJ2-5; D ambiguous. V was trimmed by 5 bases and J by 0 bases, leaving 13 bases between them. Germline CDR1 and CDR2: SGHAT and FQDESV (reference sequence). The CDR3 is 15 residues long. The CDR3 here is CASSPRFVHQETQYF. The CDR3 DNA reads TGTGCCAGCAGCCCCCGATTCGTTCACCAAGAGACCCAGTACTTC.

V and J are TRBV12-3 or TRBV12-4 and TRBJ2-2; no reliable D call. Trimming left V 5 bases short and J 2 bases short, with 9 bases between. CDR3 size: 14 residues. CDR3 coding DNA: TGTGCCAGCAGTATCTACAGTAACACCGGGGAGCTGTTTTTT. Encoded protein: CASSIYSNTGELFF.

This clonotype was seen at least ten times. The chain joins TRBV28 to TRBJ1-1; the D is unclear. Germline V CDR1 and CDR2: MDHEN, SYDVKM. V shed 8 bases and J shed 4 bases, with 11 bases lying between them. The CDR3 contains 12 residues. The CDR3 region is CASGYMSTEAFF. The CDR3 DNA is TGTGCCAGCGGCTATATGAGCACTGAAGCTTTCTTT.